This TCR beta chain was captured in a study of T-cell memory formation after mild COVID-19. Overall study findings and caveats: Clones that contracted from day 15 to 85 had balanced CD4/CD8; later expanders were CD4+ biased.

There are a few counts of this clonotype. The target antigen is unknown. Each CDR3 protein gets one entry after TCRdb re-called the 5' RACE reads with MiXCR. Here the sample spans 450,000 to 650,000 distinct CDR3 sequences, roughly a fifth being singletons. V was clipped by 4 bases and J by 1 base, with 7 bases between them. CDR1 and CDR2 (germline): PRHDT, FYEKMQ (reference sequence). This CDR3 has 13 residues. Sequencing input: PBMCs or a T cell subset sorted from them (not recorded which). V gene TRBV13 combines with J gene TRBJ1-1; D unclear. The source is an adult woman who had mild COVID-19 (a few samples of this study predate the infection). Cell type and time point are not known. The CDR3 region is CASSSHGNTEAFF. CDR3 nucleotide sequence: TGTGCCAGCAGCTCCCACGGGAACACTGAAGCTTTCTTT.